Presented here are 32 T cell receptor beta chains from one specimen sequenced in a study of long-term antiretroviral therapy in people with HIV. They ran version v3.0 of the immunoSEQ assay at survey level. The assay was immunoSEQ multiplex PCR, and TCRdb's table has in-frame clones only and misses some. The sample has approximately 25,000 clones; roughly 84% are singletons. Specimen: unsorted PBMCs, collected 4.8 to 5 years after starting antiretroviral therapy. The origin of the receptors is a man aged 35-49 years with HIV.

The rearrangement uses TRBV6-5 and TRBJ1-5; D remains unclear. Germline lookup yields CDR1 MNHEY and CDR2 SVGAGI. V was trimmed by 2 bases and J by 3 bases, leaving 8 bases between them. This CDR3 has 14 residues. CDR3 nucleotides: TGTGCCAGCAGTTACGGAGGTTTCAATCAGCCCCAGCATTTT. This codes for CASSYGGFNQPQHF.

This clone came up once. The chain recombines TRBV27 with TRBJ2-2, with 13 bases aligning to TRBD2. Germline lookup yields CDR1 MNHEY and CDR2 SMNVEV (reference sequence). After removal of 0 bases from V and 0 bases from J, the junction contained 7 bases not matched to a gene. This CDR3 spans 20 amino acids. For the CDR3, the DNA is TGTGCCAGCAGTTTATCGACGGGACTAGCGGGGACCACGAACACCGGGGAGCTGTTTTTT. This codes for CASSLSTGLAGTTNTGELFF.

The chain links TRBV5-4 to TRBJ1-1; the D gene is possibly TRBD1 (5 bases). The CDR3 covers 14 residues. V was trimmed by 0 bases and J by 2 bases, leaving 8 bases between them. Germline V gives CDR1 SGHNT, CDR2 YYREEE (reference sequence). The CDR3 DNA is TGTGCCAGCAGCTTGGGAGGGGTAAACACTGAAGCTTTCTTT. It yields the protein CASSLGGVNTEAFF.

CDR3: CAWSGIRDRGNNEQFF. The DNA for the CDR3 is TGTGCCTGGAGTGGAATAAGGGACAGGGGGAACAATGAGCAGTTCTTC. This chain uses TRBV30 with TRBJ2-1; 11 nucleotides align to TRBD1. J gave up 5 bases and V 1 base, and 7 bases lay outside the gene matches. There are 16 residues in the CDR3. Per the germline V gene, CDR1 is GTSNPN and CDR2 is SVGIG (reference sequence).

This clone showed up just once. The chain joins TRBV29-1 to TRBJ1-1; no definite D call. The CDR3 totals 14 residues. V lost 6 bases and J lost 3, with 17 bases in between. CDR1 and CDR2 from the germline V gene are SQVTM and ANQGSEA. The DNA for the CDR3 is TGCAGCGTAACGTTCTCCGAGGTATACACTGAAGCTTTCTTT. Translation gives CSVTFSEVYTEAFF.

The CDR3: CASSQEPGQPNNYGYTF. Here the CDR3 DNA reads TGTGCCAGCAGTCAAGAACCCGGGCAGCCCAATAACTATGGCTACACCTTC. This chain joins TRBV27 and TRBJ1-2; D is undetermined. Between the trimmed V and J ends, which lost 5 bases and 1 base, there was a span of 20 bases. This CDR3 has 17 amino acids. Germline values: CDR1 MNHEY, CDR2 SMNVEV (reference sequence).

The chain is built from TRBV27 and TRBJ2-7, with a possible D match to TRBD2 (5 bases). CDR3 length: 13 amino acids. Trimming left V 6 bases short and J 3 bases short, with 12 bases between. CDR1 MNHEY and CDR2 SMNVEV come from the germline V gene (reference sequence). CDR3 bases: TGTGCCAGCAGCGGAGGAGTGGACTACGAGCAGTACTTC. Its protein product is CASSGGVDYEQYF.

The CDR3 bases are TGTGCCAGCAGCTTGACCGGACAGGGGAGCACAGATACGCAGTATTTT. It is translated as CASSLTGQGSTDTQYF. The gene calls are TRBV5-4 and TRBJ2-3; 9 bases align to TRBD1. The V and J ends lost 1 base and 0 bases, in that order; junction bases with no gene match: 3. The CDR3 is 16 amino acids. Germline V gives CDR1 SGHNT, CDR2 YYREEE (reference sequence).

CDR3 nucleotide sequence: TGCGCCAGCAGCCCGACGGTCCCCGCTGGAAACACCATATATTTT. Protein sequence: CASSPTVPAGNTIYF. V gene TRBV10-2 combines with J gene TRBJ1-3; D is unresolved. V was cut by 6 bases and J by 2 bases, with 14 bases left in between. The V gene's germline CDR1 is WSHSY and CDR2 SAAADI. This CDR3 contains 15 residues.

The gene calls are TRBV10-2 and TRBJ2-7, with TRBD2 matching over 8 bases. CDR3 length: 13 residues. V was pared by 7 bases and J by 1 base, with 3 bases of the junction left unmatched. Germline V gene sequence: CDR1 WSHSY, CDR2 SAAADI. CDR3 in DNA: TGCGCCAGCACGGCGGGGGGTTCCTACGAGCAGTACTTC. Translation gives CASTAGGSYEQYF.

The chain links TRBV4-3 to TRBJ2-3; D ambiguous. The CDR3 loop spans 14 amino acids. Trimming took off 1 base at V and 0 bases at J, with 5 bases between the two ends. The V gene's germline CDR1 is LGHNA and CDR2 YSLEER. DNA of the CDR3: TGCGCCAGCAGCCAAGTGGCTAGCACAGATACGCAGTATTTT. This sequence encodes CASSQVASTDTQYF.

This clone has just one count. V and J are TRBV18 and TRBJ2-7, with D unclear. The V end lost 5 bases, the J end lost 3 bases, and 8 bases lay between the germline ends. Germline values: CDR1 KGHSH, CDR2 LQKENI. This CDR3 is built from 12 residues. This chain's CDR3 is CASSSPSYEQYF. The CDR3 nucleotides read TGTGCCAGCTCATCTCCGAGCTACGAGCAGTACTTC.

This clone was picked up one time. The chain recombines TRBV6-6 with TRBJ2-2, with D tentatively TRBD1 or TRBD2 (5 bases each). The CDR3 totals 16 residues. Germline V gene lookup returns CDR1 MNHNY and CDR2 SVGAGI (reference sequence). Trimming cost V 5 bases and J 6 bases, with 19 bases left between them. In DNA form, the CDR3 reads TGTGCCAGCAGTCCCGGGTCAAGGAGAGGGGCCGGGGAGCTGTTTTTT. Translating it yields CASSPGSRRGAGELFF.

The chain employs TRBV13 and TRBJ2-7; the D call may be TRBD1 or TRBD2 (5 bases each). The germline V and J ends were trimmed by 4 bases and 8 bases, with 15 bases remaining between them. This CDR3 is built from 13 residues. Germline CDR1 is PRHDT and CDR2 is FYEKMQ (reference sequence). The DNA of the CDR3 is TGTGCCAGCAGCTATTCTCAAGGGGAGCAGCAGTACTTC. As protein: CASSYSQGEQQYF.

The gene calls are TRBV27 and TRBJ1-6, with 9 bases matching TRBD1. The CDR3 contains 17 residues. In germline, CDR1 is MNHEY, CDR2 SMNVEV (reference sequence). V trimming: 4 bases; J trimming: 6 bases; junction bases outside the gene matches: 10. In nucleotides, the CDR3 is TGTGCCAGCAGTTCTTTGTGGGGACAGGGATCTAATTCACCCCTCCACTTT. It encodes CASSSLWGQGSNSPLHF.

The gene calls are TRBV18 and TRBJ1-2; 11 nucleotides line up with TRBD1. Germline loops: CDR1 KGHSH, CDR2 LQKENI. The CDR3 sequence is 14 residues long. Trimming at V came to 4 bases and at J to 8 bases, leaving 6 bases not matched to a gene. The CDR3: CASSQSGTGGGYTF. The CDR3 nucleotides are TGTGCCAGCTCACAGTCCGGGACAGGGGGAGGCTACACCTTC.

The CDR3 protein is CASRGQGGNEQYF. The CDR3 nucleotides read TGTGCCAGCAGAGGACAGGGAGGGAACGAGCAGTACTTC. This chain joins TRBV7-8 and TRBJ2-7; TRBD1 might be the D (8 bases). Per germline, CDR1 SGHVS and CDR2 FQNEAQ. The CDR3 contains 13 residues. The V end lost 6 bases, the J end lost 5 bases, and 14 bases lay between the germline ends. The full variable domain, with the rest looked up from reference TRBV7-8 and TRBJ2-7, is GAGVSQSPRYKVAKRGQDVALRCDPISGHVSLFWYQQALGQGPEFLTYFQNEAQLDKSGLPSDRFFAERPEGSVSTLKIQRTQQEDSAVYLCASRGQGGNEQYFGPGTRLTVT.

The chain carries TRBV27 and TRBJ2-7, with D possibly matching TRBD1 (6 bases). V shed 5 bases and J shed 6 bases, with 14 bases lying between them. The germline CDR1 and CDR2 sequences are MNHEY and SMNVEV (reference sequence). The CDR3 is made up of 13 amino acids. The CDR3: CASSPTGHGEQYF. CDR3 DNA: TGTGCCAGCAGTCCGACAGGCCACGGCGAGCAGTACTTC.

J is TRBJ2-7 and V is TRBV5-1; D uncertain. This CDR3 has 13 residues. CDR1 is SGHRS and CDR2 is YFSETQ in the germline V gene. Trimming stripped 0 bases from V and 4 bases from J, with 8 bases between. Here the CDR3 DNA reads TGCGCCAGCAGCTTGGAGGTAGGGTACGAGCAGTACTTC. It yields the protein CASSLEVGYEQYF.

This chain connects TRBV6-5 to TRBJ2-7; no reliable D call. Trimming cost V 0 bases and J 6 bases, with 12 bases left between them. Germline values: CDR1 MNHEY, CDR2 SVGAGI. The CDR3 runs 14 residues. The CDR3, as DNA: TGTGCCAGCAGTTACTCGATTTTGGACCGCGAGCAGTACTTC. Translating it yields CASSYSILDREQYF.

The chain couples TRBV6-1 to TRBJ2-1, with D possibly TRBD2 on 5 matching bases. Germline V gene data show CDR1 as MNHNS and CDR2 as SASEGT. V was pared by 6 bases and J by 8 bases, with 11 bases between. CDR3 size: 12 residues. As DNA, the CDR3 is TGTGCCAGCAGGGGTGGACTCGATGAGCAGTTCTTC. Protein: CASRGGLDEQFF.

The sample holds one count of this clone. The J gene is TRBJ2-7, the V gene TRBV10-3; 10 positions match TRBD1. The germline gives CDR1 ENHRY, CDR2 SYGVKD. This CDR3 spans 13 amino acids. With V trimmed by 10 bases and J by 3 bases, 6 bases remained unmatched. Here the CDR3 reads CATRDRGGYEQYF. CDR3 in DNA: TGTGCCACCCGGGACAGGGGTGGCTACGAGCAGTACTTC.

The rearrangement joins TRBV7-9 to TRBJ2-7, with TRBD1 identical over 10 bases. CDR3 length equals 14 residues. CDR1 and CDR2 from the germline V gene are SEHNR and FQNEAQ (reference sequence). The V gene end was trimmed by 8 bases and the J gene end by 5 bases; junction bases not matched to a gene: 9. The CDR3 reads CASDRDRGFDEQYF. The CDR3 DNA is TGTGCCAGCGATCGGGACAGGGGATTCGACGAGCAGTACTTC.

CDR3 protein: CASSIQQASGNTIYF. The CDR3 coding sequence is TGTGCCAGTAGTATCCAGCAGGCCTCTGGAAACACCATATATTTT. V and J are TRBV19 and TRBJ1-3; the D is unclear. The germline CDR1 and CDR2 sequences are LNHDA and SQIVND (reference sequence). The ends were cut back, 3 bases at V and 0 bases at J, with 9 bases in the middle. The CDR3 covers 15 residues. The entire variable domain, with the rest obtained from reference TRBV19 and TRBJ1-3, is as follows: DGGITQSPKYLFRKEGQNVTLSCEQNLNHDAMYWYRQDPGQGLRLIYYSQIVNDFQKGDIAEGYSVSREKKESFPLTVTSAQKNPTAFYLCASSIQQASGNTIYFGEGSWLTVV.

Only a few counts were recorded for this clone. The gene calls are TRBV19 and TRBJ1-4; TRBD1 might be the D (6 bases). From germline, CDR1 is LNHDA and CDR2 SQIVND (reference sequence). This CDR3 has 18 amino acids. V was pared by 5 bases and J by 10 bases, with 29 bases between. The CDR3 sequence: CASSLPWGQGTTRGKLFF. The CDR3 coding sequence is TGTGCCAGTAGTCTCCCTTGGGGGCAGGGCACCACTCGGGGAAAACTGTTTTTT. Full variable domain (remainder filled in from reference TRBV19 and TRBJ1-4): DGGITQSPKYLFRKEGQNVTLSCEQNLNHDAMYWYRQDPGQGLRLIYYSQIVNDFQKGDIAEGYSVSREKKESFPLTVTSAQKNPTAFYLCASSLPWGQGTTRGKLFFGSGTQLSVL.

The chain combines TRBV6-5 with TRBJ1-2; D might be TRBD1 (5 bases). From germline, CDR1 is MNHEY and CDR2 SVGAGI. V lost 5 bases, J lost 4 bases, and 14 bases lay in between. The CDR3 length is 14 residues. The CDR3 is CASSPSGGVYGYTF. The CDR3 DNA sequence: TGTGCCAGCAGTCCCAGCGGAGGGGTCTATGGCTACACCTTC.

This clone was picked up a small number of times. The V call is TRBV7-9, the J call TRBJ2-2; the match to TRBD2 covers 8 bases. The V and J ends lost 5 bases and 3 bases, in that order; junction bases with no gene match: 8. Germline CDR1 SEHNR, CDR2 FQNEAQ (reference sequence). CDR3 size: 16 residues. The chain's CDR3 is CASSDQRESDTGELFF. For the CDR3, the DNA is TGTGCCAGCAGCGACCAGCGGGAGAGCGACACCGGGGAGCTGTTTTTT.

The genes are TRBV7-6 and TRBJ2-2; 8 bases fit TRBD2. In germline, CDR1 is SGHVS, CDR2 FNYEAQ. There are 14 residues in the CDR3. The trim removed 4 bases at V and 7 bases at J, leaving 5 bases unmatched. The CDR3 protein is CASSSGGGFGELFF. The CDR3 bases are TGTGCCAGCAGCTCGGGAGGGGGGTTCGGGGAGCTGTTTTTT.

DNA of the CDR3: TGTGCCAGCAGTGAATCGGAAGGGTTTGAGCAGTACTTC. Translated: CASSESEGFEQYF. The V and J genes are TRBV2 and TRBJ2-7; D is unresolved. Trimming took off 2 bases at V and 7 bases at J, with 12 bases between the two ends. Germline lookup yields CDR1 SNHLY and CDR2 FYNNEI. This CDR3 is built from 13 residues.

The chain has TRBV7-3 and TRBJ2-3; 7 bases map to TRBD2. The J segment lost 7 bases and the V segment lost 1 base, leaving 8 bases of the junction unmatched. The CDR3 covers 15 residues. The V gene's germline CDR1 is SGHTA and CDR2 FQGTGA. The CDR3 region is CASSLSGGGVNTQYF. The CDR3, as DNA: TGTGCCAGCAGCTTAAGCGGCGGGGGAGTTAATACGCAGTATTTT.

This clone has just one count. J is TRBJ1-1 and V is TRBV29-1, with D unresolved. The length of the CDR3 is 11 residues. The germline V and J ends were trimmed by 2 bases and 5 bases, with 6 bases remaining between them. Germline-derived CDR1 and CDR2 are SQVTM and ANQGSEA. CDR3: CSVETRTEAFF. The CDR3 nucleotides read TGCAGCGTTGAAACCCGGACTGAAGCTTTCTTT.

This clone was recorded only once. CDR3 nucleotides: TGCAGCGTGGATTTACAGGGTTGGGAGACCCAGTACTTC. This sequence encodes CSVDLQGWETQYF. V is TRBV29-1 and J is TRBJ2-5, with D possibly being TRBD1 (6 bases). Germline V gene lookup returns CDR1 SQVTM and CDR2 ANQGSEA. V lost 6 bases and J 5 bases, leaving 16 bases between the germline ends. CDR3 length: 13 amino acids.